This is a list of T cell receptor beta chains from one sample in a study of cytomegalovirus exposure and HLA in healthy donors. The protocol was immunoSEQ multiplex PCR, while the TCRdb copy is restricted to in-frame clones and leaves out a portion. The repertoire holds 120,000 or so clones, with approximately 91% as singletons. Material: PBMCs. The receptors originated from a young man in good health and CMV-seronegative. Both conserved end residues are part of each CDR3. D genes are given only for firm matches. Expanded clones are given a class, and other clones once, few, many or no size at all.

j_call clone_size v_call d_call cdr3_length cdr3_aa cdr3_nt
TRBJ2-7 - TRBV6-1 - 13 CASQITQGPEQYF TGTGCCAGCCAGATTACACAGGGTCCCGAGCAGTACTTC
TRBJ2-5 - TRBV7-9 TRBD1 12 CASSDRVETQYF TGTGCCAGCAGCGACAGGGTGGAGACCCAGTACTTC
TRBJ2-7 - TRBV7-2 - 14 CASSLSRDMGEQYF TGTGCCAGCAGCTTATCCAGGGACATGGGTGAGCAGTACTTC
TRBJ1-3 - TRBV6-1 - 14 CASSAWSTGNTIYF TGTGCCAGCAGTGCTTGGAGCACAGGAAACACCATATATTTT
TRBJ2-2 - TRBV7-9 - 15 CASRGDILGTGELFF TGTGCCAGCAGAGGGGACATCCTAGGGACCGGGGAGCTGTTTTTT
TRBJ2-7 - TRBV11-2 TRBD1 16 CASSLGWGQGAYEQYF TGTGCCAGCAGCTTAGGTTGGGGACAGGGGGCCTACGAGCAGTACTTC
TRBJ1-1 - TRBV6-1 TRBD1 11 CASSATGMAFF TGTGCCAGCAGTGCGACAGGGATGGCTTTCTTT
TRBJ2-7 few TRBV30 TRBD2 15 CAWSVRREAPNEQYF TGTGCCTGGAGTGTAAGGCGGGAGGCTCCCAACGAGCAGTACTTC
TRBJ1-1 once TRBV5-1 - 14 CASSLERVNTEAFF TGCGCCAGCAGCTTGGAGAGGGTGAACACTGAAGCTTTCTTT
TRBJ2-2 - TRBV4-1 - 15 CASSQDLSVTGELFF TGCGCCAGCAGCCAAGATCTATCCGTGACCGGGGAGCTGTTTTTT
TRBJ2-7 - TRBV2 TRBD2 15 CASSGSGRVSYEQYF TGTGCCAGCAGTGGATCCGGGAGGGTCTCCTACGAGCAGTACTTC
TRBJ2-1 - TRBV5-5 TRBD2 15 CASSLGSGRAREQFF TGTGCCAGCAGCTTGGGTAGCGGGAGGGCGCGTGAGCAGTTCTTC
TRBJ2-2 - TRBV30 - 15 CAWSVLLTGSGELFF TGTGCCTGGAGTGTACTCCTCACCGGTTCCGGGGAGCTGTTTTTT
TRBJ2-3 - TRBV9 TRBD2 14 CASSVLAGVDTQYF TGTGCCAGCAGCGTACTAGCGGGAGTAGATACGCAGTATTTT
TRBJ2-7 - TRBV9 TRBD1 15 CASSIRDRGLYEQYF TGTGCCAGCAGCATACGGGACAGGGGTTTATACGAGCAGTACTTC
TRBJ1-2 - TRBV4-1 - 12 CASSQTAYGYTF TGCGCCAGCAGCCAGACAGCCTATGGCTACACCTTC
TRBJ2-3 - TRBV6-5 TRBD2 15 CASSYGTSGTDTQYF TGTGCCAGCAGTTACGGGACTAGCGGCACAGATACGCAGTATTTT
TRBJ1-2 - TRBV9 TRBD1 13 CASNTGGANGYTF TGTGCCAGCAACACAGGGGGGGCGAATGGCTACACCTTC
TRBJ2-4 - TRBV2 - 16 CASSDPQGALINIQYF TGTGCCAGCAGTGACCCCCAGGGCGCCCTAATAAACATTCAGTACTTC
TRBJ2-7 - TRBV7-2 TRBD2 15 CASSPRAGATYEQYF TGTGCCAGCAGCCCCCGCGCGGGAGCGACCTACGAGCAGTACTTC
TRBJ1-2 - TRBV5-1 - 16 CASSLGGPGGDYGYTF TGCGCCAGCAGCTTGGGTGGTCCGGGAGGGGACTATGGCTACACCTTC
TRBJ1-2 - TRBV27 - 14 CASRPIGANYGYTF TGTGCCAGCAGACCCATCGGGGCTAACTATGGCTACACCTTC
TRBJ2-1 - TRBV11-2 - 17 CASSQGITTQDYNEQFF TGTGCCAGCAGCCAGGGTATTACTACGCAAGACTACAATGAGCAGTTCTTC
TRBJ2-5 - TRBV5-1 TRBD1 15 CASSLGGGSQETQYF TGCGCCAGCAGCTTGGGAGGGGGCTCCCAAGAGACCCAGTACTTC
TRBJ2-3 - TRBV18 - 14 CASSRGSGTDTQYF TGTGCCAGCTCACGGGGTTCAGGGACAGATACGCAGTATTTT
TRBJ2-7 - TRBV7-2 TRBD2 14 CASSSGLARYEQYF TGTGCCAGCAGCTCTGGACTAGCGCGCTACGAGCAGTACTTC
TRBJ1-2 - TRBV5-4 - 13 CASSLGSNYGYTF TGTGCCAGCAGCTTGGGGAGTAACTATGGCTACACCTTC
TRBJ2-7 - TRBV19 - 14 CASSVAGRTYEQYF TGTGCCAGTAGTGTAGCAGGGCGAACCTACGAGCAGTACTTC
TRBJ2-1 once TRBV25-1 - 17 CASSEWSTGLGGGEQFF TGTGCCAGCAGTGAATGGAGCACGGGACTAGGGGGCGGTGAGCAGTTCTTC
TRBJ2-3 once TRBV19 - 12 CASSRLTDTQYF TGTGCCAGTAGTAGACTCACAGATACGCAGTATTTT
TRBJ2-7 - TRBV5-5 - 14 CASSYTGDYYEQYF TGTGCCAGCAGCTATACGGGTGACTACTACGAGCAGTACTTC
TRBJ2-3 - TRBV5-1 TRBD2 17 CASTHRTSGLSTDTQYF TGCGCCAGCACCCACCGGACTAGCGGCCTAAGCACAGATACGCAGTATTTT
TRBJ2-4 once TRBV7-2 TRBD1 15 CASSPTGKEWDIQYF TGTGCCAGCAGCCCGACAGGGAAGGAGTGGGACATTCAGTACTTC
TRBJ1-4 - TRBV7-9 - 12 CASRERGEKLFF TGTGCCAGCAGGGAACGGGGTGAAAAACTGTTTTTT
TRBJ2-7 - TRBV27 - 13 CASSLADSYEQYF TGTGCCAGCAGCCTCGCCGACAGTTACGAGCAGTACTTC
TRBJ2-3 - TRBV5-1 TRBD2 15 CASRGSGTGADTQYF TGCGCCAGCCGTGGTAGCGGGACGGGCGCAGATACGCAGTATTTT
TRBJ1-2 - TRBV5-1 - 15 CASSQEGAGASGYTF TGCGCCAGCAGCCAGGAAGGGGCGGGGGCTAGTGGCTACACCTTC
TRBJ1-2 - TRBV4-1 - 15 CASSLREGDNYGYTF TGCGCCAGCAGCCTTCGAGAGGGGGATAACTATGGCTACACCTTC
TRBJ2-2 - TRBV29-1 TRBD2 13 CSGGLATTGELFF TGCAGCGGGGGACTAGCTACCACCGGGGAGCTGTTTTTT
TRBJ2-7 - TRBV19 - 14 CASSIGGVSYEQYF TGTGCCAGTAGTATCGGAGGGGTCTCCTACGAGCAGTACTTC
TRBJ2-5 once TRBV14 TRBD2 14 CASSPGLVVETQYF TGTGCCAGCAGCCCCGGACTAGTAGTGGAGACCCAGTACTTC
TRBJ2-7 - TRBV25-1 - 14 CASSGTDSYYEQYF TGTGCCAGCAGTGGAACCGACAGTTACTACGAGCAGTACTTC
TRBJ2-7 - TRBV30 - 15 CAWSLVDGGAYEQYF TGTGCCTGGAGTTTGGTGGACGGGGGTGCCTACGAGCAGTACTTC
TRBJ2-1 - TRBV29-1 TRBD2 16 CSVERGLGGRDNEQFF TGCAGCGTTGAACGTGGTTTAGGCGGGAGGGACAATGAGCAGTTCTTC
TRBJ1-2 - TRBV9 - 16 CASSGGTAGNNYGYTF TGTGCCAGCAGCGGGGGCACAGCCGGAAACAACTATGGCTACACCTTC
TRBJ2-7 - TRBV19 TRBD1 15 CASSTTRGPLYEQYF TGTGCCAGTAGTACAACCAGGGGGCCCCTCTACGAGCAGTACTTC
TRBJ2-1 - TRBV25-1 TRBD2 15 CASSEIAGGGNEQFF TGTGCCAGCAGTGAGATAGCGGGGGGTGGGAATGAGCAGTTCTTC
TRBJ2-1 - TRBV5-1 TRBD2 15 CASSFSDAAGGEQFF TGCGCCAGCAGCTTTAGCGATGCAGCGGGAGGTGAGCAGTTCTTC
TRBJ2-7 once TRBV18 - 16 CASSSWTAPAVYEQYF TGTGCCAGCTCATCCTGGACAGCCCCGGCGGTATACGAGCAGTACTTC
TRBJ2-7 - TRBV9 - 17 CASSAPTGMTGSHEQYF TGTGCCAGCAGCGCACCAACAGGGATGACAGGCTCCCACGAGCAGTACTTC
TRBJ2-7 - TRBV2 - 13 CASTGVGLDEQYF TGTGCCAGCACTGGTGTCGGACTGGATGAGCAGTACTTC